This is a list of T cell receptor beta chains from one sample in a study of cytomegalovirus exposure and HLA in healthy donors. Clones were read by immunoSEQ multiplex PCR, and TCRdb kept only the in-frame ones, dropping some. Among 100,000 to 150,000 clones listed, less than 20% were seen once. The sequenced material came from PBMCs. These receptors were obtained from a woman between 18 and 30 years old in good health and CMV-seronegative. The CDR3 runs from the conserved cysteine through the conserved F or W. The D gene is left open where the match is weak. Only part of the rows carry a size: once, few, many, or a class if the clone is expanded.

j_gene: TRBJ2-5; abundance: many; v_gene: TRBV6-5; d_gene: TRBD1; CDR3aa: CASSTGGQETQYF; CDR3nt: TGTGCCAGCAGTACAGGGGGGCAAGAGACCCAGTACTTC
j_gene: TRBJ1-1; abundance: .; v_gene: TRBV28; d_gene: .; CDR3aa: CASSLTQENTEAFF; CDR3nt: TGTGCCAGCAGTTTGACACAAGAGAACACTGAAGCTTTCTTT
j_gene: TRBJ2-1; abundance: .; v_gene: TRBV6-5; d_gene: .; CDR3aa: CASSVTSRSYNEQFF; CDR3nt: TGTGCCAGCAGTGTCACTTCGAGATCCTACAATGAGCAGTTCTTC
j_gene: TRBJ1-5; abundance: .; v_gene: TRBV2; d_gene: .; CDR3aa: CASKQGYSNQPQHF; CDR3nt: TGTGCCAGCAAGCAGGGCTATAGCAATCAGCCCCAGCATTTT
j_gene: TRBJ1-2; abundance: few; v_gene: TRBV12-1; d_gene: .; CDR3aa: CASSFGRGQGYYGYTF; CDR3nt: TGTGCCAGCAGCTTTGGACGGGGACAGGGCTACTATGGCTACACCTTC
j_gene: TRBJ1-5; abundance: few; v_gene: TRBV7-2; d_gene: .; CDR3aa: CASSLEGQTNQPQHF; CDR3nt: TGTGCCAGCAGCTTAGAAGGACAAACCAATCAGCCCCAGCATTTT
j_gene: TRBJ2-3; abundance: few; v_gene: TRBV7-2; d_gene: .; CDR3aa: CASRRVSTDTQYF; CDR3nt: TGTGCCAGCCGGCGGGTTAGCACAGATACGCAGTATTTT
j_gene: TRBJ1-4; abundance: .; v_gene: TRBV30; d_gene: TRBD1; CDR3aa: CAWMGQGASTNEKLFF; CDR3nt: TGTGCCTGGATGGGACAGGGGGCCTCGACTAATGAAAAACTGTTTTTT
j_gene: TRBJ1-1; abundance: few; v_gene: TRBV14; d_gene: TRBD1; CDR3aa: CASSQVFGTGKMNTEAFF; CDR3nt: TGTGCCAGCAGCCAAGTATTTGGGACAGGGAAAATGAACACTGAAGCTTTCTTT
j_gene: TRBJ2-3; abundance: once; v_gene: TRBV7-8; d_gene: .; CDR3aa: CASSLGARLIRRADTQYF; CDR3nt: TGTGCCAGCAGCTTAGGAGCACGGCTGATTCGTCGGGCAGATACGCAGTATTTT
j_gene: TRBJ2-7; abundance: few; v_gene: TRBV18; d_gene: .; CDR3aa: CASSLRAAGEQYF; CDR3nt: TGTGCCAGCTCACTAAGAGCGGCGGGCGAGCAGTACTTC
j_gene: TRBJ2-7; abundance: .; v_gene: TRBV7-2; d_gene: TRBD2; CDR3aa: CASSPSRGSREQYF; CDR3nt: TGTGCCAGCAGCCCGTCGCGGGGGTCTCGGGAGCAGTACTTC
j_gene: TRBJ1-6; abundance: few; v_gene: TRBV5-8; d_gene: .; CDR3aa: CASSQGSSTHSPLHF; CDR3nt: TGTGCCAGCAGCCAGGGATCTTCAACACATTCACCCCTCCACTTT
j_gene: TRBJ1-4; abundance: .; v_gene: TRBV7-8; d_gene: .; CDR3aa: CASSSQPAGRTNEKLFF; CDR3nt: TGTGCCAGCAGCTCGCAGCCAGCAGGGCGGACTAATGAAAAACTGTTTTTT
j_gene: TRBJ2-3; abundance: few; v_gene: TRBV7-7; d_gene: .; CDR3aa: CASSPRAGKSTDTQYF; CDR3nt: TGTGCTAGCAGCCCAAGAGCAGGGAAGTCCACAGATACGCAGTATTTT
j_gene: TRBJ2-1; abundance: .; v_gene: TRBV12-5; d_gene: TRBD2; CDR3aa: CASARGGGNEQFF; CDR3nt: TGTGCTAGTGCCCGGGGGGGAGGCAATGAGCAGTTCTTC
j_gene: TRBJ2-3; abundance: .; v_gene: TRBV19; d_gene: TRBD2; CDR3aa: CASSIGLAGGVRSTDTQYF; CDR3nt: TGTGCCAGTAGTATAGGGCTAGCGGGAGGCGTTCGGAGCACAGATACGCAGTATTTT
j_gene: TRBJ2-7; abundance: few; v_gene: TRBV6-1; d_gene: TRBD2; CDR3aa: CASRAGGKEQYF; CDR3nt: TGTGCCAGCAGGGCGGGGGGGAAGGAGCAGTACTTC
j_gene: TRBJ2-1; abundance: few; v_gene: TRBV30; d_gene: TRBD2; CDR3aa: CALTAGVQNEQFF; CDR3nt: TGTGCCTTAACAGCGGGAGTTCAGAATGAGCAGTTCTTC
j_gene: TRBJ2-7; abundance: .; v_gene: TRBV2; d_gene: TRBD2; CDR3aa: CASRGGGRAEQYF; CDR3nt: TGTGCCAGCCGCGGGGGGGGGCGGGCCGAGCAGTACTTC
j_gene: TRBJ2-1; abundance: .; v_gene: TRBV5-4; d_gene: .; CDR3aa: CASSLGREDHNEQFF; CDR3nt: TGTGCCAGCAGCTTGGGCAGGGAGGATCACAATGAGCAGTTCTTC
j_gene: TRBJ2-7; abundance: .; v_gene: TRBV18; d_gene: TRBD1; CDR3aa: CASSAGTGVYEQYF; CDR3nt: TGTGCCAGCTCAGCAGGGACAGGGGTCTACGAGCAGTACTTC
j_gene: TRBJ2-5; abundance: few; v_gene: TRBV30; d_gene: .; CDR3aa: CASRGGRGETQYF; CDR3nt: TGTGCCTCGCGTGGGGGGAGGGGGGAGACCCAGTACTTC
j_gene: TRBJ2-2; abundance: few; v_gene: TRBV28; d_gene: TRBD1; CDR3aa: CASSLPRQGSNGELFF; CDR3nt: TGTGCCAGCAGTTTACCAAGACAGGGTTCGAACGGGGAGCTGTTTTTT
j_gene: TRBJ2-1; abundance: few; v_gene: TRBV30; d_gene: .; CDR3aa: CAWSGSSSYNEQFF; CDR3nt: TGTGCCTGGAGTGGATCCAGCTCCTACAATGAGCAGTTCTTC
j_gene: TRBJ2-7; abundance: few; v_gene: TRBV2; d_gene: .; CDR3aa: CASSEGQTRQYF; CDR3nt: TGTGCCAGCAGCGAGGGACAAACGAGGCAGTACTTC
j_gene: TRBJ1-6; abundance: .; v_gene: TRBV7-2; d_gene: .; CDR3aa: CASSPPGSPLHF; CDR3nt: TGTGCCAGCAGCCCACCGGGTTCACCCCTCCACTTT
j_gene: TRBJ1-1; abundance: few; v_gene: TRBV28; d_gene: .; CDR3aa: CASSWPNTEAFF; CDR3nt: TGTGCCAGCAGTTGGCCGAACACTGAAGCTTTCTTT
j_gene: TRBJ2-3; abundance: few; v_gene: TRBV5-7; d_gene: TRBD2; CDR3aa: CASSSAGLAGGRDTDTQYF; CDR3nt: TGTGCCAGCAGCTCCGCGGGACTAGCGGGAGGGCGGGACACAGATACGCAGTATTTT
j_gene: TRBJ1-2; abundance: few; v_gene: TRBV11-2; d_gene: .; CDR3aa: CASSLVAWGGGYGYTF; CDR3nt: TGTGCCAGCAGCTTAGTTGCGTGGGGGGGCGGCTATGGCTACACCTTC
j_gene: TRBJ2-1; abundance: .; v_gene: TRBV6-1; d_gene: TRBD2; CDR3aa: CASTGEVSGMNEQFF; CDR3nt: TGTGCCAGCACCGGGGAGGTTAGCGGGATGAATGAGCAGTTCTTC
j_gene: TRBJ1-5; abundance: few; v_gene: TRBV7-6; d_gene: .; CDR3aa: CASSPDIGFNQPQHF; CDR3nt: TGTGCCAGCAGCCCCGACATTGGGTTCAATCAGCCCCAGCATTTT
j_gene: TRBJ2-7; abundance: few; v_gene: TRBV6-6; d_gene: TRBD1; CDR3aa: CASSSPDRGAAYEQYF; CDR3nt: TGTGCCAGCAGTTCCCCCGACAGGGGTGCGGCCTACGAGCAGTACTTC
j_gene: TRBJ2-5; abundance: .; v_gene: TRBV7-2; d_gene: TRBD2; CDR3aa: CASSLTSGELETQYF; CDR3nt: TGTGCCAGCAGCCTGACTAGCGGGGAGCTCGAGACCCAGTACTTC
j_gene: TRBJ1-3; abundance: .; v_gene: TRBV5-1; d_gene: .; CDR3aa: CASSLGQPGNTIYF; CDR3nt: TGCGCCAGCAGCTTGGGGCAACCTGGAAACACCATATATTTT
j_gene: TRBJ1-2; abundance: few; v_gene: TRBV28; d_gene: TRBD1; CDR3aa: CASSLFPGGARYGYTF; CDR3nt: TGTGCCAGCAGTTTATTTCCAGGGGGCGCGAGGTATGGCTACACCTTC
j_gene: TRBJ1-2; abundance: .; v_gene: TRBV7-2; d_gene: TRBD1; CDR3aa: CASSPGQRYRPRIYTF; CDR3nt: TGTGCCAGCAGCCCGGGACAGCGCTACCGACCCCGTATCTACACCTTC
j_gene: TRBJ1-2; abundance: .; v_gene: TRBV28; d_gene: TRBD1; CDR3aa: CASSSGTGLRGYTF; CDR3nt: TGTGCCAGCAGTTCCGGGACAGGGCTTCGTGGCTACACCTTC
j_gene: TRBJ2-5; abundance: .; v_gene: TRBV28; d_gene: .; CDR3aa: CASRKPRKREETQYF; CDR3nt: TGTGCCAGCAGGAAACCTAGGAAGCGAGAAGAGACCCAGTACTTC
j_gene: TRBJ2-1; abundance: .; v_gene: TRBV6-6; d_gene: .; CDR3aa: CASSYTPRGGQFF; CDR3nt: TGTGCCAGCAGTTATACCCCCCGGGGAGGGCAGTTCTTC
j_gene: TRBJ1-6; abundance: .; v_gene: TRBV15; d_gene: .; CDR3aa: CATSRTAGNSPLHF; CDR3nt: TGTGCCACCAGCAGAACAGCAGGGAATTCACCCCTCCACTTT
j_gene: TRBJ2-1; abundance: .; v_gene: TRBV11-2; d_gene: TRBD2; CDR3aa: CASSSLRNRAGGTYNEQFF; CDR3nt: TGTGCCAGCAGCTCCCTTAGAAATAGGGCGGGAGGCACATACAATGAGCAGTTCTTC
j_gene: TRBJ2-7; abundance: .; v_gene: TRBV29-1; d_gene: .; CDR3aa: CSVEPPPGAYEQYF; CDR3nt: TGCAGCGTTGAACCCCCCCCCGGGGCCTACGAGCAGTACTTC
j_gene: TRBJ1-1; abundance: few; v_gene: TRBV28; d_gene: .; CDR3aa: CASILPGGGEAFF; CDR3nt: TGTGCCAGCATTCTCCCGGGGGGAGGTGAAGCTTTCTTT
j_gene: TRBJ1-1; abundance: .; v_gene: TRBV4-1; d_gene: .; CDR3aa: CASSQERRQFMNTEAFF; CDR3nt: TGCGCCAGCAGCCAAGAGCGGAGACAGTTCATGAACACTGAAGCTTTCTTT
j_gene: TRBJ2-1; abundance: .; v_gene: TRBV11-3; d_gene: TRBD2; CDR3aa: CASSLDGLAGHNEQFF; CDR3nt: TGTGCCAGCAGCTTAGATGGGCTAGCGGGGCACAATGAGCAGTTCTTC
j_gene: TRBJ1-1; abundance: .; v_gene: TRBV21-1; d_gene: .; CDR3aa: CASSKWAYTGQLKMNTEAFF; CDR3nt: TGTGCCAGCAGCAAATGGGCTTATACGGGACAGCTAAAAATGAACACTGAAGCTTTCTTT
j_gene: TRBJ1-5; abundance: few; v_gene: TRBV6-1; d_gene: .; CDR3aa: CASGGRGGGNQPQHF; CDR3nt: TGTGCCAGCGGGGGCAGGGGAGGGGGCAATCAGCCCCAGCATTTT
j_gene: TRBJ2-1; abundance: few; v_gene: TRBV20-1; d_gene: .; CDR3aa: CSAPSGNEQFF; CDR3nt: TGCAGTGCCCCTTCAGGCAATGAGCAGTTCTTC
j_gene: TRBJ1-3; abundance: .; v_gene: TRBV7-9; d_gene: TRBD1; CDR3aa: CASSPSTGAGGNTIYF; CDR3nt: TGTGCCAGCAGCCCTTCGACAGGGGCAGGGGGAAACACCATATATTTT
j_gene: TRBJ2-2; abundance: few; v_gene: TRBV29-1; d_gene: TRBD2; CDR3aa: CSTLAGAGTGELFF; CDR3nt: TGCAGCACACTAGCGGGAGCGGGCACCGGGGAGCTGTTTTTT